One and the same sample provided the 3 T cell receptor beta chains below, sequenced in a study of CD8+CD57+ T cells in acquired aplastic anemia. Genomic DNA was employed as the template in profiling TCR beta VDJ and CDR3. MiXCR, run by TCRdb on the reads, gives a single entry per CDR3 protein. The data show more than 250,000 distinct CDR3 sequences, approximately 82% seen once. Individuals selected for sequencing had exhibited CD8+CD57+ cell expansion on flow cytometry. Input material: sorted CD4+, CD8+, or CD8+CD57+ T cells (not recorded which) from PBMCs. The source is a human donor with aplastic anemia.

The CDR3 is CAISELNEKLFF. CDR3 sequence (DNA): TGTGCCATCAGTGAACTTAATGAAAAACTGTTTTTT. The chain is built from TRBV10-3 and TRBJ1-4; D remains ambiguous. Trimming took 3 bases from V and 4 from J, leaving 3 bases between them. Germline V CDR1 and CDR2: ENHRY, SYGVKD. The CDR3 contains 12 residues.

The chain couples TRBV2 to TRBJ2-7; TRBD2 is a possible D gene (5 bases). Trimming shortened V by 10 bases and J by 8 bases, and 21 bases separated the two germline ends. This CDR3 has 13 residues. CDR1 and CDR2 from the germline V gene are SNHLY and FYNNEI. The CDR3 here is CATSDAGNDKQYF. The CDR3 nucleotides are TGTGCCACCAGCGACGCGGGCAACGACAAGCAGTACTTC.

This clonotype was counted once. This chain links TRBV19 with TRBJ2-1, with 10 nucleotides matching TRBD2. Trimming cost V 4 bases and J 9 bases; bases outside gene matches: 9. The CDR3 loop spans 15 amino acids. Germline V gene lookup returns CDR1 LNHDA and CDR2 SQIVND (reference sequence). CDR3 in amino acids: CASSTMASGSTEQFF. DNA for the CDR3: TGTGCCAGTAGTACTATGGCTAGCGGGAGTACTGAGCAGTTCTTC.